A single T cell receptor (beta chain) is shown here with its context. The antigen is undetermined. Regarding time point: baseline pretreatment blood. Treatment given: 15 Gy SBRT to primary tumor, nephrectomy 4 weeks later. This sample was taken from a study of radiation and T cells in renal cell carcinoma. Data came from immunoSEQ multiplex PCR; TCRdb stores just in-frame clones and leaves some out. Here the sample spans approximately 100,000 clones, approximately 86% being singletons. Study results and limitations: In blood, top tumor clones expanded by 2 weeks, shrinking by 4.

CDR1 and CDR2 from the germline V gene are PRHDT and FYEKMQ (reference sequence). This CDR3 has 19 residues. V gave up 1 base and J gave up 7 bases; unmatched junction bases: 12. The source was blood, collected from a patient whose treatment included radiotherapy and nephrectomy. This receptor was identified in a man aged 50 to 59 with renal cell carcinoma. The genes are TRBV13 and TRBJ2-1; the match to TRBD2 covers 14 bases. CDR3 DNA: TGTGCCAGCAGCTTAGAAGGCGGGACTAGCGGGAGTAGCTTGAATGAGCAGTTCTTC. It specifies CASSLEGGTSGSSLNEQFF.